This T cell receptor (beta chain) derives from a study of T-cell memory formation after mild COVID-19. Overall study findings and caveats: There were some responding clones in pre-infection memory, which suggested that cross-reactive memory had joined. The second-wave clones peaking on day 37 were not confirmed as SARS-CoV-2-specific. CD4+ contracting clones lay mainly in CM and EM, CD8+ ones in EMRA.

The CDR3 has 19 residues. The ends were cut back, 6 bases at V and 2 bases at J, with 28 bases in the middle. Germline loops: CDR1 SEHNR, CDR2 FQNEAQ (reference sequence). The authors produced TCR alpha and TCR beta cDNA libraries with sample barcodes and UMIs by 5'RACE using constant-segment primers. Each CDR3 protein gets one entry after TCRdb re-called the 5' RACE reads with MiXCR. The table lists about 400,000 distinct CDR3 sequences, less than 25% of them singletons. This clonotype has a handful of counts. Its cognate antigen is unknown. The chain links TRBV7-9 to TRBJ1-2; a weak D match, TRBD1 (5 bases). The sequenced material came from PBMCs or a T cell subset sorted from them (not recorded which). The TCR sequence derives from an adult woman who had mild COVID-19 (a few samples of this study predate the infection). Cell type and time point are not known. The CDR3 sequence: CASSLLRRFTGPTNYGYTF. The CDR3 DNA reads TGTGCCAGCAGTCTCCTACGGCGTTTTACAGGTCCCACAAACTATGGCTACACCTTC.